This TCR beta chain was captured in a study of radiation and T cells in renal cell carcinoma. Study overall: Nephrectomy followed 15 Gy stereotactic body radiation by 4 weeks. Study outcomes and limitations: From baseline, blood top tumor clonotypes peaked at 2 weeks post-radiation. No pretreatment tumor biopsies were available for baseline clonotypes.

Profiling relied on immunoSEQ multiplex PCR, and the TCRdb table lists in-frame clones only, not all of them. Among approximately 150,000 clones listed, 75% to 90% were seen once. Remarks on this clone: Its antigen is as yet unknown.

The sample's time point: baseline pretreatment blood. Sample treatment: 15 Gy SBRT to primary tumor, nephrectomy 4 weeks later. Clear cell pathology was present in this patient's renal cell carcinoma. This CDR3 comprises 11 residues. Trimming took off 7 bases at V and 1 base at J, with 7 bases between the two ends. Germline V CDR1 and CDR2: DFQATT, SNEGSKA (reference sequence). This sequence originates from a woman aged 50 to 60 with renal cell carcinoma. The gene calls are TRBV20-1 and TRBJ1-2, with a weak D call TRBD1 (5 bases). Sequencing was performed on blood, taken from a patient whose treatment included radiotherapy and nephrectomy. CDR3 region: CSDGGNYGYTF. CDR3 coding DNA: TGCAGTGATGGGGGTAACTATGGCTACACCTTC.